Following are 13 T cell receptor beta chains from one sample sequenced in a study of Graves' ophthalmopathy and Graves' hyperthyroidism. As the template, RNA transcripts were used to amplify TCR beta CDR3 regions. A first-round RT-PCR used HTBI primers, followed by a second-round multiplex PCR. Each CDR3 protein gets one entry after TCRdb re-called the multiplex PCR reads with MiXCR. The top ten hold around 10% of the sample, which has around 1.1 million distinct CDR3 sequences, less than 45% seen once. Material for sequencing was peripheral blood or thyroid tissue (not recorded which). These receptors came from an adult man with Graves' hyperthyroidism.

This clonotype has at least ten counts. The chain couples TRBV6-6 to TRBJ2-7; D possibly corresponds to TRBD2 (7 bases). This CDR3 is 14 amino acids long. The germline V gene encodes CDR1 MNHNY and CDR2 SVGAGI (reference sequence). V lost 0 bases, J lost 5 bases, and 11 bases lay in between. CDR3 DNA sequence: TGTGCCAGCAGTTACTCGGGGGGGCTCCACGAGCAGTACTTC. It codes for CASSYSGGLHEQYF.

This clonotype was observed a few times. The CDR3 sequence is CASTIGDNSPLHF. CDR3 nucleotides: TGTGCCAGCACCATAGGAGATAATTCACCCCTCCACTTT. V gene TRBV6-5 combines with J gene TRBJ1-6; D is unclear. V shed 7 bases and J shed 5 bases, with 9 bases lying between them. This CDR3 contains 13 residues. In germline, CDR1 is MNHEY, CDR2 SVGAGI.

This chain joins TRBV10-3 and TRBJ2-5, with TRBD1 matching 8 bases. Germline trimming cut 4 bases from V and 9 bases from J; bases unmatched to any gene: 10. Per the germline V gene, CDR1 is ENHRY and CDR2 is SYGVKD. The CDR3 is 14 residues long. Here the CDR3 DNA reads TGTGCCATCAGTGGCTCAGGGGGCCGACAGCCCCAGTACTTC. It codes for CAISGSGGRQPQYF.

This clonotype has ten or more counts. The chain is built from TRBV14 and TRBJ1-6, with D unresolved. CDR1 is SGHDN and CDR2 is FVKESK in the germline V gene. This CDR3 has 15 residues. Between the trimmed V and J ends, which lost 3 bases and 9 bases, there was a span of 15 bases. The CDR3 DNA reads TGTGCCAGCAGCCAGAAGCAGAGCTGGAGTTCACCCCTCCACTTT. Translation: CASSQKQSWSSPLHF. Using reference TRBV14 and TRBJ1-6 for the parts outside the CDR3, the full variable domain is EAGVTQFPSHSVIEKGQTVTLRCDPISGHDNLYWYRRVMGKEIKFLLHFVKESKQDESGMPNNRFLAERTGGTYSTLKVQPAELEDSGVYFCASSQKQSWSSPLHFGNGTRLTVT.

This clonotype has ten or more counts. The rearrangement uses TRBV7-9 and TRBJ2-7; D gene ambiguous. Trimming stripped 5 bases from V and 2 bases from J, with 13 bases between. This CDR3 spans 14 amino acids. Per the germline V gene, CDR1 is SEHNR and CDR2 is FQNEAQ (reference sequence). The CDR3 bases are TGTGCCAGCAGCCCCGACGCCCGAACCTACGAGCAGTACTTC. Translating gives CASSPDARTYEQYF.

This chain joins TRBV6-2 or TRBV6-3 and TRBJ1-5, with a weak D call TRBD1 (6 bases). The CDR3 contains 15 residues. The V end lost 7 bases, the J end lost 2 bases, and 15 bases lay between the germline ends. Germline loops: CDR1 MNHEY, CDR2 SVGEGT. The CDR3 sequence is CASNQWGQGNQPQHF. The CDR3 DNA sequence: TGTGCCAGCAACCAATGGGGGCAAGGCAATCAGCCCCAGCATTTT.

This clonotype has a count of ten or more. CDR3 region: CASSEGALLAGEREQYF. CDR3 in DNA: TGTGCCAGCAGTGAAGGGGCCCTACTAGCGGGAGAGCGCGAGCAGTACTTC. The chain employs TRBV2 and TRBJ2-7, with 11 bases lining up with TRBD2. Germline V lookup: CDR1 SNHLY, CDR2 FYNNEI. This CDR3 region has 17 residues. V shed 1 base, J shed 6 bases, and the junction held 11 bases outside the gene matches.

This clonotype showed up just a few times. This chain connects TRBV4-3 to TRBJ1-4; 10 nucleotides match TRBD1. The trim removed 4 bases at V and 6 bases at J, leaving 17 bases unmatched. This CDR3 spans 19 amino acids. Germline V gene lookup returns CDR1 LGHNA and CDR2 YSLEER. CDR3: CASSRLISGTGAVDEKLFF. CDR3 nucleotide sequence: TGCGCCAGCAGCCGCCTAATCTCCGGGACAGGGGCTGTGGATGAAAAACTGTTTTTT.

The V call is TRBV7-2, the J call TRBJ2-7; 8 bases align to TRBD1. Germline V gene sequence: CDR1 SGHTA, CDR2 FQGNSA. The CDR3 sequence is 14 residues long. V lost 6 bases, J lost 9 bases, and 13 bases stayed unmatched. Here the CDR3 reads CASSPGGWADTQYF. The CDR3 bases are TGTGCCAGCAGTCCAGGGGGCTGGGCAGATACGCAGTACTTC.

The chain links TRBV5-6 to TRBJ2-7; D remains unclear. The CDR3 runs 15 residues. V dropped 2 bases and J dropped 2 bases, with 14 bases sitting between them. Germline loops: CDR1 SGHDT, CDR2 YYEEEE. CDR3 in DNA: TGTGCCAGCAGCTTACCCTCCGGAGATCCCTACGAGCAGTACTTC. Amino acid sequence: CASSLPSGDPYEQYF.

The V and J genes are TRBV9 and TRBJ1-6; maybe TRBD1 (5 bases). The CDR3 totals 14 residues. Germline lookup yields CDR1 SGDLS and CDR2 YYNGEE. Trimming shortened V by 4 bases and J by 10 bases, and 15 bases separated the two germline ends. The CDR3 loop reads CASSPGGVSSPLHF. The CDR3 nucleotides are TGTGCCAGCAGCCCGGGGGGGGTAAGCTCACCCCTCCACTTT. Looking up the rest from reference TRBV9 and TRBJ1-6 gives the full variable domain: DSGVTQTPKHLITATGQRVTLRCSPRSGDLSVYWYQQSLDQGLQFLIQYYNGEERAKGNILERFSAQQFPDLHSELNLSSLELGDSALYFCASSPGGVSSPLHFGNGTRLTVT.

This clonotype has a count of ten or more. This chain joins TRBV15 and TRBJ2-7; 7 bases align to TRBD1. CDR1 is LNHNV, CDR2 YYDKDF, per germline (reference sequence). This CDR3 spans 17 amino acids. Losses at the gene ends were 0 bases for V and 3 bases for J; bases not matched to a gene: 11. The CDR3 coding sequence is TGTGCCACCAGCAGAGATAAGTTGGACAGGAGGAGCTACGAGCAGTACTTC. Protein sequence: CATSRDKLDRRSYEQYF.

The chain has TRBV7-8 and TRBJ1-6; TRBD1 agrees at 9 bases. CDR3 length: 13 residues. Germline values: CDR1 SGHVS, CDR2 FQNEAQ. Germline trimming cut 8 bases from V and 11 bases from J; bases unmatched to any gene: 7. The CDR3 protein is CASPGQGLTPLHF. Written as DNA, the CDR3 is TGTGCCAGCCCGGGACAGGGCCTTACACCCCTCCACTTT.